Below are 19 T cell receptor beta chains sequenced from a single sample in a study of vaccination and CD4 T cells after COVID-19. These receptors have no known antigen. Treatment: approximately 11-day PBMC culture with coronavirus spike peptide pools or control peptides (ViraFEST assay). Sequenced with the Oncomine TCR Beta short-read assay was DNA taken from cultured CD4+ T cells. A single record per CDR3 protein comes from TCRdb applying MiXCR to the PCR reads. The sample includes about 12,000 distinct CDR3 sequences, around 76% of them seen just once. The input for sequencing was CD4+ T cells from blood, cultured in vitro, taken after SARS-CoV-2 vaccination. Receptors were obtained from a human donor who received a COVID-19 vaccine.

This chain joins TRBV20-1 and TRBJ1-5; D possibly corresponds to TRBD1 (5 bases). The ends were cut back, 1 base at V and 3 bases at J, with 13 bases in the middle. The CDR3 runs to 15 residues. The germline CDR1 and CDR2 sequences are DFQATT and SNEGSKA (reference sequence). The CDR3 protein is CSARAEGNFNQPQHF. CDR3 DNA sequence: TGCAGTGCTAGAGCGGAGGGGAACTTCAATCAGCCCCAGCATTTT.

A single count supports this clonotype. The chain couples TRBV30 to TRBJ1-1; the D gene is possibly TRBD1 (5 bases). Germline-derived CDR1 and CDR2 are GTSNPN and SVGIG (reference sequence). The CDR3 runs 14 residues. The V end was cut by 3 bases, the J end by 6 bases, with 17 bases between. The CDR3 DNA reads as TGTGCCTGGAGGTTGGGTCTTGGAGGGGCTGAAGCTTTCTTT. This encodes CAWRLGLGGAEAFF.

This chain links TRBV27 with TRBJ2-7; 8 bases fit TRBD2. Unmatched junction bases numbered 6, after V lost 3 bases and J lost 2 bases. This CDR3 is 15 amino acids long. Germline V lookup: CDR1 MNHEY, CDR2 SMNVEV (reference sequence). CDR3 nucleotide sequence: TGTGCCAGCAGTTTCACGAGCGGGGGTACCTACGAGCAGTACTTC. Translated, it gives CASSFTSGGTYEQYF.

The chain is built from TRBV12-3 or TRBV12-4 and TRBJ2-3; no reliable D call. CDR3 size: 13 residues. V was trimmed by 3 bases and J by 1 base, leaving 5 bases between them. The CDR3 loop is CASSLSGTDTQYF. In DNA, the CDR3 is TGTGCCAGCAGTTTGAGTGGCACAGATACGCAGTATTTT.

The chain links TRBV5-1 to TRBJ2-4, with 11 bases fitting TRBD1. The length of the CDR3 is 15 residues. CDR1 SGHRS and CDR2 YFSETQ come from the germline V gene. V lost 4 bases, J lost 7 bases, and 7 bases stayed unmatched. CDR3 DNA: TGCGCCAGCAGCCCCCGGACAGGGGGCTTGAACATTCAGTACTTC. It specifies CASSPRTGGLNIQYF.

The V call is TRBV7-6, the J call TRBJ1-2; D is unresolved. The CDR3 has 14 residues. The germline V and J ends were trimmed by 7 bases and 4 bases, with 16 bases remaining between them. Germline CDR1 reads SGHVS; CDR2 reads FNYEAQ. The CDR3 region is CASTEPDVTYGYTF. The CDR3 bases are TGTGCCAGCACCGAGCCGGATGTAACCTATGGCTACACCTTC.

This chain links TRBV6-1 with TRBJ1-2; D is unclear. Germline V lookup: CDR1 MNHNS, CDR2 SASEGT. Trimming removed 6 bases from V and 4 bases from J, with 18 bases in between. The CDR3 has 15 residues. Here the CDR3 DNA reads TGTGCCAGCAGACACACGGAGGGTACGGGCTATGGCTACACCTTC. Residues: CASRHTEGTGYGYTF.

The gene calls are TRBV30 and TRBJ1-2; 12 nucleotides match TRBD1. From germline, CDR1 is GTSNPN and CDR2 SVGIG (reference sequence). V was pared by 1 base and J by 4 bases, with 13 bases of the junction left unmatched. This CDR3 region has 18 residues. The CDR3 region has the DNA TGTGCCTGGAGTGGCCCCGGGACAGGGGGCCACCACCCCTATGGCTACACCTTC. Protein: CAWSGPGTGGHHPYGYTF.

This chain links TRBV15 with TRBJ2-4; D assignment may be TRBD1 or TRBD2 (5 bases each). Germline V gene data show CDR1 as LNHNV and CDR2 as YYDKDF (reference sequence). Deletions cut 3 bases from V and 11 bases from J, with 14 bases between. CDR3 length: 13 residues. CDR3 protein: CATSSLRPGLQYF. The DNA for the CDR3 is TGTGCCACCAGCAGCCTCCGCCCGGGACTTCAGTACTTC.

The rearrangement uses TRBV6-1 and TRBJ1-5; tentatively, D is TRBD1 (6 bases). Germline CDR1 is MNHNS and CDR2 is SASEGT. V shed 6 bases and J shed 1 base, with 13 bases lying between them. This CDR3 spans 15 amino acids. The CDR3 loop reads CASRKQGLSNQPQHF. The CDR3 coding sequence is TGTGCCAGCAGAAAACAGGGTTTAAGCAATCAGCCCCAGCATTTT.

J is TRBJ1-1 and V is TRBV29-1; D is unclear. Germline V gives CDR1 SQVTM, CDR2 ANQGSEA. The CDR3 extends over 14 amino acids. The V end lost 6 bases, the J end lost 0 bases, and 14 bases lay between the germline ends. The CDR3 nucleotides read TGCAGCGTGCGTGGAGGACCGATGAACACTGAAGCTTTCTTT. Translation: CSVRGGPMNTEAFF.

This clonotype came up a few times. The chain couples TRBV7-9 to TRBJ1-2, with 9 bases identical to TRBD1. Germline lookup yields CDR1 SEHNR and CDR2 FQNEAQ (reference sequence). V trimming: 2 bases; J trimming: 4 bases; junction bases outside the gene matches: 8. The CDR3 extends over 16 amino acids. CDR3 DNA: TGTGCCAGCAGCTTACTACAGGGGGCGCCTAGCTATGGCTACACCTTC. Translated, it gives CASSLLQGAPSYGYTF. Filled out from reference TRBV7-9 and TRBJ1-2, the complete variable domain reads DTGVSQNPRHKITKRGQNVTFRCDPISEHNRLYWYRQTLGQGPEFLTYFQNEAQLEKSRLLSDRFSAERPKGSFSTLEIQRTEQGDSAMYLCASSLLQGAPSYGYTFGSGTRLTVV.

A single count supports this clonotype. This sequence joins TRBV9 and TRBJ2-1; 12 nucleotides agree with TRBD2. Trimming removed 5 bases from V and 6 bases from J; junction bases left unmatched: 6. Germline V gene lookup returns CDR1 SGDLS and CDR2 YYNGEE. The CDR3 is 15 residues long. The CDR3 spells CASSDLAGGRNEQFF. CDR3 DNA: TGTGCCAGCAGTGACCTAGCGGGGGGGCGCAATGAGCAGTTCTTC. The full variable domain, its missing parts supplied by reference TRBV9 and TRBJ2-1, is DSGVTQTPKHLITATGQRVTLRCSPRSGDLSVYWYQQSLDQGLQFLIQYYNGEERAKGNILERFSAQQFPDLHSELNLSSLELGDSALYFCASSDLAGGRNEQFFGPGTRLTVL.

The chain has TRBV5-1 and TRBJ2-3; D is undetermined. The CDR3 has 14 residues. Trimming cost V 4 bases and J 2 bases, with 11 bases left between them. Germline-derived CDR1 and CDR2 are SGHRS and YFSETQ. The CDR3 region is CASSNGLPTDTQYF. CDR3 nucleotides: TGCGCCAGCAGCAACGGGCTCCCCACAGATACGCAGTATTTT.

This clonotype was observed a handful of times. The chain employs TRBV20-1 and TRBJ2-5; 9 bases line up with TRBD1. The CDR3 has 14 residues. Germline CDR1 and CDR2: DFQATT and SNEGSKA (reference sequence). The junction had 5 bases not matched to a gene; V was cut back by 1 base and J by 5 bases. CDR3 loop: CSARGQGGVETQYF. CDR3 nucleotide sequence: TGCAGTGCTAGAGGACAGGGGGGGGTGGAGACCCAGTACTTC.

This chain links TRBV5-1 with TRBJ1-1, with 7 bases lining up with TRBD1. The trim removed 3 bases at V and 0 bases at J, leaving 11 bases unmatched. The CDR3 sequence is 17 residues long. Germline CDR1 and CDR2: SGHRS and YFSETQ. DNA of the CDR3: TGCGCCAGCAGCTCCGACAGGGTCGGAGATATGAACACTGAAGCTTTCTTT. This translates into CASSSDRVGDMNTEAFF.

This clonotype occurred a few times. This chain links TRBV20-1 with TRBJ2-4; 11 bases are shared with TRBD1. Germline CDR1 is DFQATT and CDR2 is SNEGSKA (reference sequence). After removal of 5 bases from V and 3 bases from J, the junction contained 12 bases not matched to a gene. This CDR3 spans 17 amino acids. As DNA, the CDR3 is TGCAGTGCTCCCGGGACAGGGGGATTATTTGTCAAAAACATTCAGTACTTC. Translated, it gives CSAPGTGGLFVKNIQYF.

The V gene is TRBV20-1, the J gene TRBJ2-7, with 10 bases lining up with TRBD1. The CDR3 has 14 amino acids. V shed 3 bases, J shed 5 bases, and the junction held 7 bases outside the gene matches. In germline, CDR1 is DFQATT, CDR2 SNEGSKA (reference sequence). CDR3: CSARTGGVQNEQYF. As DNA, the CDR3 is TGCAGTGCTAGGACAGGGGGCGTCCAAAACGAGCAGTACTTC.

The chain recombines TRBV20-1 with TRBJ2-2; D is perhaps TRBD1 or TRBD2 (5 bases each). Trimming left V 0 bases short and J 0 bases short, with 11 bases between. Germline CDR1 is DFQATT and CDR2 is SNEGSKA (reference sequence). CDR3 length: 16 amino acids. The CDR3 DNA is TGCAGTGCTAGAGACCCGGGACGTACGAACACCGGGGAGCTGTTTTTT. Protein product: CSARDPGRTNTGELFF.